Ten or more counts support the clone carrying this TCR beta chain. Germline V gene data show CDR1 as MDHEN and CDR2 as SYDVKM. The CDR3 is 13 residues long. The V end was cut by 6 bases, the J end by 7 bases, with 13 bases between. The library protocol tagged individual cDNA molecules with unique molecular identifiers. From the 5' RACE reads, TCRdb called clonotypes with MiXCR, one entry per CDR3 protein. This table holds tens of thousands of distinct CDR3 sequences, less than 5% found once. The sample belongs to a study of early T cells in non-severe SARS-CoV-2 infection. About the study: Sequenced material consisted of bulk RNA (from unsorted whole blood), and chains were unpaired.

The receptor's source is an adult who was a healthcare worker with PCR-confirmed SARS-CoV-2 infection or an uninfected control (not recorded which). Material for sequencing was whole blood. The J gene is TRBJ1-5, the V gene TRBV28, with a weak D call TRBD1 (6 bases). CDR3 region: CASRSGQFQPQHF. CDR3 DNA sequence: TGTGCCAGCAGGTCTGGACAGTTCCAGCCCCAGCATTTT.